The 22 T cell receptor beta chains given below trace back to one sample, sequenced in a study of T-cell reconstitution after alpha-beta-depleted transplantation in children. Unique molecular identifiers were incorporated into the prepared TCRbeta library. TCRdb passed the PCR reads through MiXCR, listing each CDR3 protein once. This table holds 440,000 or so distinct CDR3 sequences, 11% found once. Sequencing was performed on PBMCs from the stem cell graft donor, taken from the stem cell graft. These receptors came from a human donor who donated a stem cell graft to a child with acute myeloid leukemia.

This clonotype was detected ten times or more. The V call is TRBV24-1, the J call TRBJ2-5, with D possibly being TRBD1 or TRBD2 (5 bases each). With 3 bases removed from V and 1 base from J, the gap between germline ends came to 11 bases. Germline values: CDR1 KGHDR, CDR2 SFDVKD. This CDR3 is built from 15 residues. CDR3 nucleotides: TGTGCCACCAGTGATGCGGACGGGGCCCAAGAGACCCAGTACTTC. Its protein is CATSDADGAQETQYF.

The J gene is TRBJ2-5, the V gene TRBV30; TRBD2 matches at 10 bases. The V gene end was trimmed by 0 bases and the J gene end by 4 bases; junction bases not matched to a gene: 20. CDR3 length: 20 amino acids. Germline-derived CDR1 and CDR2 are GTSNPN and SVGIG (reference sequence). The DNA of the CDR3 is TGTGCCTGGAGTGTACTCTTGCAGCGTAACCAGGGACTAGCGAGAGAGACCCAGTACTTC. Amino acid sequence: CAWSVLLQRNQGLARETQYF.

This clonotype was detected a few times. The chain has TRBV29-1 and TRBJ2-7, with D unresolved. CDR1 and CDR2 (germline): SQVTM, ANQGSEA. This CDR3 contains 13 residues. Trimming stripped 7 bases from V and 1 base from J, with 14 bases between. In nucleotides, the CDR3 is TGCAGCGGGGCCCCGACTGATTCCTACGAGCAGTACTTC. This gives the protein CSGAPTDSYEQYF.

This clonotype was counted many times. V is TRBV25-1 and J is TRBJ1-1, with a tentative D call TRBD1 (5 bases). The CDR3 loop spans 15 amino acids. Deletions cut 5 bases from V and 1 base from J, with 14 bases between. From germline, CDR1 is MGHDK and CDR2 SYGVNS. The DNA for the CDR3 is TGTGCCAGCAGTTCTCTCCTGGGGGGGAACACTGAAGCTTTCTTT. Translated, it gives CASSSLLGGNTEAFF.

The sample holds a few counts of this clonotype. The chain has TRBV14 and TRBJ2-2; perhaps D is TRBD1 or TRBD2 (5 bases each). V was shortened by 4 bases and J by 13 bases, with 19 bases between the two germline ends. Germline-derived CDR1 and CDR2 are SGHDN and FVKESK. This CDR3 has 14 residues. The DNA of the CDR3 is TGTGCCAGCAGCCCTTCCGGGACGCCCAAGGGGCTGTTTTTT. Amino acid sequence: CASSPSGTPKGLFF.

The chain couples TRBV5-1 to TRBJ2-6; TRBD1 agrees at 7 bases. Germline V gene lookup returns CDR1 SGHRS and CDR2 YFSETQ. The CDR3 is 16 amino acids. J gave up 0 bases and V 4 bases, and 4 bases lay outside the gene matches. In nucleotides, the CDR3 is TGCGCCAGCAGCGCCGGGACAGCCTCTGGGGCCAACGTCCTGACTTTC. Translated, it gives CASSAGTASGANVLTF.

The chain is built from TRBV12-3 or TRBV12-4 and TRBJ2-3; possibly TRBD1 for D (6 bases). Trimming removed 2 bases from V and 2 bases from J, with 14 bases in between. The CDR3 is 16 amino acids. The CDR3 DNA is TGTGCCAGCAGTTTAACAAGGACAGCCACCACAGATACGCAGTATTTT. Protein: CASSLTRTATTDTQYF.

This clonotype was observed a handful of times. This chain joins TRBV29-1 and TRBJ2-2; no clear D gene. V shed 4 bases and J shed 1 base, with 16 bases lying between them. CDR3 size: 16 residues. Germline V gene sequence: CDR1 SQVTM, CDR2 ANQGSEA. The CDR3 bases are TGCAGCGTTGGCCCGACGGCGGCACGGAACACCGGGGAGCTGTTTTTT. Amino acid sequence: CSVGPTAARNTGELFF.

The chain employs TRBV28 and TRBJ2-5; perhaps TRBD2 as D (5 bases). Germline CDR1 is MDHEN and CDR2 is SYDVKM. This CDR3 has 15 amino acids. The V end lost 5 bases, the J end lost 2 bases, and 15 bases lay between the germline ends. The CDR3 loop is CASSEPAERQETQYF. The CDR3 nucleotides are TGTGCCAGCAGTGAACCAGCGGAGAGGCAAGAGACCCAGTACTTC.

V and J are TRBV20-1 and TRBJ2-2; possibly TRBD1 or TRBD2 for D (6 bases each). CDR3 size: 14 residues. Deletions cut 4 bases from V and 4 bases from J, with 13 bases between. CDR1 and CDR2 from the germline V gene are DFQATT and SNEGSKA (reference sequence). The CDR3 DNA is TGCAGTGCTAACCTAGGGGGGACCACCGGGGAGCTGTTTTTT. As protein: CSANLGGTTGELFF.

This clonotype was observed a handful of times. This chain links TRBV12-3 or TRBV12-4 with TRBJ1-4, with 9 bases identical to TRBD1. V lost 1 base, J lost 7 bases, and 4 bases stayed unmatched. There are 15 residues in the CDR3. This chain's CDR3 is CASSLGGTGIEKLFF. The CDR3, as DNA: TGTGCCAGCAGTTTAGGCGGGACAGGGATTGAAAAACTGTTTTTT.

This clonotype was seen only a few times. The V gene is TRBV29-1, the J gene TRBJ2-7; 8 bases match TRBD2. The V gene's germline CDR1 is SQVTM and CDR2 ANQGSEA. The CDR3 has 13 residues. After removal of 3 bases from V and 2 bases from J, the junction contained 3 bases not matched to a gene. CDR3 sequence: CSVEGAGAYEQYF. The DNA of the CDR3 is TGCAGCGTTGAGGGAGCGGGAGCCTACGAGCAGTACTTC.

Concerning this clonotype itself: Mismatch with germline at one junction end may stem from a read error. This CDR3 is CASSQYGGADSYTEAFF. CDR3 nucleotide sequence: TGCGCCAGCAGCCAATACGGAGGGGCGGACAGTTACACAGAAGCTTTCTTT. V and J are TRBV4-1 and TRBJ1-1, with a weak D call TRBD1 (6 bases). CDR1 is MGHRA and CDR2 is YSYEKL in the germline V gene. The CDR3 is 17 residues long.

This clonotype was seen at least ten times. CDR3 region: CASRIDAGGTQYF. In nucleotides, the CDR3 is TGTGCCAGCAGGATTGATGCGGGGGGTACGCAGTATTTT. The chain recombines TRBV6-5 with TRBJ2-3, with 8 bases aligning to TRBD2. With 6 bases clipped from V and 8 bases from J, the junction kept 7 bases outside the gene matches. This CDR3 region has 13 residues. Per the germline V gene, CDR1 is MNHEY and CDR2 is SVGAGI.

The V gene is TRBV20-1, the J gene TRBJ2-1, with 7 bases lining up with TRBD2. This CDR3 is built from 15 residues. From germline, CDR1 is DFQATT and CDR2 SNEGSKA (reference sequence). V lost 3 bases and J lost 0; bases outside the gene matches: 5. CDR3 sequence reads: CSARKRDRSYNEQFF. CDR3 sequence (DNA): TGCAGTGCTAGGAAGCGGGACCGCTCCTACAATGAGCAGTTCTTC.

This clonotype was detected a few times. The genes are TRBV5-1 and TRBJ2-1, with 7 bases aligning to TRBD1. Trimming took 4 bases from V and 4 from J; bases not matched to a gene: 11. From germline, CDR1 is SGHRS and CDR2 YFSETQ. CDR3 size: 16 residues. The CDR3 loop is CASSIGPGQIYNEQFF. The DNA of the CDR3 is TGCGCCAGCAGCATAGGACCGGGACAGATTTACAATGAGCAGTTCTTC.

This clonotype was observed many times. The chain is built from TRBV5-1 and TRBJ2-2; no clear D gene. V was cut by 1 base and J by 5 bases, with 6 bases left in between. CDR1 and CDR2 from the germline V gene are SGHRS and YFSETQ. The CDR3 contains 13 residues. CDR3 protein: CASSLSVTGELFF. CDR3 DNA: TGCGCCAGCAGCTTGTCTGTAACCGGGGAGCTGTTTTTT.

V gene TRBV29-1 combines with J gene TRBJ1-3, with no clear D. Trimming took 6 bases from V and 0 from J, leaving 9 bases between them. The CDR3 loop spans 13 amino acids. The V gene's germline CDR1 is SQVTM and CDR2 ANQGSEA. CDR3 DNA sequence: TGCAGCGTATCGGCTTACTCTGGAAACACCATATATTTT. Protein: CSVSAYSGNTIYF.

This chain links TRBV5-8 with TRBJ1-2; TRBD1 matches at 10 bases. The ends lost 5 bases at V and 7 bases at J; junction bases unmatched: 5. CDR1 and CDR2 from the germline V gene are SGHTS and YDEGEE. The CDR3 length is 13 residues. CDR3 sequence (DNA): TGTGCCAGCAGATCGACAGGGGGCGGTGGCTACACCTTC. It specifies CASRSTGGGGYTF.

This chain uses TRBV20-1 with TRBJ1-6, with D uncertain. The CDR3 has 11 residues. Germline V lookup: CDR1 DFQATT, CDR2 SNEGSKA (reference sequence). Trimming pared 5 bases from V and 14 bases from J, leaving 13 bases between. CDR3 amino acids: CSAGAAGSLHF. CDR3 in DNA: TGCAGTGCTGGAGCCGCGGGGTCCCTCCACTTT.

J is TRBJ1-1 and V is TRBV20-1; no clear D. CDR1 is DFQATT, CDR2 SNEGSKA, per germline (reference sequence). With 0 bases removed from V and 0 bases from J, the gap between germline ends came to 17 bases. This CDR3 spans 17 amino acids. The CDR3 sequence: CSARDIRSPQMNTEAFF. Written as DNA, the CDR3 is TGCAGTGCTAGAGATATCCGGTCTCCGCAGATGAACACTGAAGCTTTCTTT.

The chain recombines TRBV12-3 or TRBV12-4 with TRBJ2-3; D is possibly TRBD2 (5 bases). Trimming cost V 5 bases and J 8 bases, with 11 bases left between them. CDR3 size: 12 residues. CDR3 residues: CASSQTSGTQYF. CDR3 bases: TGTGCCAGCAGTCAAACTAGTGGTACGCAGTATTTT.